This T cell receptor beta chain was sequenced during a study of T cells in Graves' hyperthyroidism and ophthalmopathy. Reasons for excluding patients were uncontrolled infection, other autoimmune disease, pregnancy or lactation. General study points: Before onset, by a median of about seven months, the model predicted ophthalmopathy.

Authors of the study amplified TCR beta CDR3 regions from RNA transcripts. An initial round of RT-PCR targeting the TCR CDR3 relied on the HTBI primer set. TCRdb itself ran the multiplex PCR reads through MiXCR, one entry per CDR3 protein. Of approximately 370,000 distinct CDR3 sequences in the sample, about a sixth were seen once. This clonotype was recorded at least ten times. Its specificity is unknown. The CDR3 loop spans 13 amino acids. CDR1 is MNHEY and CDR2 is SMNVEV in the germline V gene (reference sequence). V was trimmed by 3 bases and J by 4 bases, leaving 9 bases between them. This TCR was recovered from a woman aged 25 to 45 with Graves' hyperthyroidism that later progressed to Graves' ophthalmopathy. The chain recombines TRBV27 with TRBJ1-2; maybe TRBD1 (5 bases). Material: blood. Here the CDR3 reads CASSFDSFYGYTF. The CDR3 nucleotides are TGTGCCAGCAGTTTTGACAGCTTCTATGGCTACACCTTC.